This T cell receptor (beta chain) was sequenced during a study of blood T cell repertoires in COVID-19. About the research overall: Acute and convalescent COVID-19 samples came from the United States, Italy and Spain. The cDNA or gDNA used as material had been derived from T cells, B-cell-depleted T cells, or PBMCs.

CDR1 SQVTM and CDR2 ANQGSEA come from the germline V gene. With 4 bases removed from V and 1 base from J, the gap between germline ends came to 11 bases. The CDR3 consists of 14 residues. In the authors' methods: It was from reference gene primer amplification that nucleated cell counts were estimated. Profiling relied on immunoSEQ multiplex PCR, and the TCRdb table lists in-frame clones only, not all of them. V and J calls and clone size are given by that table; D and trimming were obtained from the DNA. This table holds under 100,000 clones, over 70% found once. J is TRBJ1-5 and V is TRBV29-1, with TRBD1 as a possible D gene (5 bases). The clonotype was recovered from an older woman with acute or convalescent COVID-19. The sample taken for sequencing was peripheral blood. This CDR3 reads CSVAERGSNQPQHF. For the CDR3, the DNA is TGCAGCGTTGCGGAGCGGGGCAGCAATCAGCCCCAGCATTTT.